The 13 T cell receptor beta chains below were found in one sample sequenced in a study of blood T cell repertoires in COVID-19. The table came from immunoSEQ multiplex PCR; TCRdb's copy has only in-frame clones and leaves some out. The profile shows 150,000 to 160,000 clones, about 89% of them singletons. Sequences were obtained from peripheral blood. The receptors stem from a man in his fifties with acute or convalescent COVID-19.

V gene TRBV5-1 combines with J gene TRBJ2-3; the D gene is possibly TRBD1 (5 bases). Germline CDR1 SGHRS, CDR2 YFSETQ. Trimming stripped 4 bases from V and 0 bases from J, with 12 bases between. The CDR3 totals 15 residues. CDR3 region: CASSRTGTSTDTQYF. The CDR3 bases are TGCGCCAGCAGCCGTACAGGCACGAGCACAGATACGCAGTATTTT.

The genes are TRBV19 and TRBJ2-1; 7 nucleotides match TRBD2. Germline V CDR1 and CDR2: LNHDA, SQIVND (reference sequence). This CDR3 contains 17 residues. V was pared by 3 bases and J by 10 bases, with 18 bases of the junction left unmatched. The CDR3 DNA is TGTGCCAGTAGTATGGGAGGGACGGCGGTGGTATCCGGAGAGCAGTTCTTC. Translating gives CASSMGGTAVVSGEQFF.

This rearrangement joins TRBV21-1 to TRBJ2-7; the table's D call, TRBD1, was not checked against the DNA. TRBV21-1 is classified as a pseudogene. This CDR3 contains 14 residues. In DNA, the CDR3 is TGTGCCAGCTCCCTGGGACAGGGCACTTACGAGCAGTACTTC. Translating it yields CASSLGQGTYEQYF.

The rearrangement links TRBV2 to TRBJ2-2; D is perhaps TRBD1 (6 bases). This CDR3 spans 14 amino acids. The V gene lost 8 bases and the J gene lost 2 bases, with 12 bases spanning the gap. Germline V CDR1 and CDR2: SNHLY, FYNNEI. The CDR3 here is CASGRDTNTGELFF. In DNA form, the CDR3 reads TGTGCCAGCGGCCGGGACACTAACACCGGGGAGCTGTTTTTT.

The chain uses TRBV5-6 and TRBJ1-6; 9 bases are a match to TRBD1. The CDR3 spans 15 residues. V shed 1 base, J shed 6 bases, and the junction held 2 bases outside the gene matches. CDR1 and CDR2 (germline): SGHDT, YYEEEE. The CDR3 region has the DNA TGTGCCAGCAGCTTGTGGACAGGGGTTAATTCACCCCTCCACTTT. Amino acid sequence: CASSLWTGVNSPLHF.

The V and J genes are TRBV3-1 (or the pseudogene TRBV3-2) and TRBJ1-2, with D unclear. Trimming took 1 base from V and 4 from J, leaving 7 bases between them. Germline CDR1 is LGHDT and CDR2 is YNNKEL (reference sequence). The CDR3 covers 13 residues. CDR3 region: CASSQGGSYGYTF. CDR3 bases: TGTGCCAGCAGCCAAGGAGGGTCCTATGGCTACACCTTC.

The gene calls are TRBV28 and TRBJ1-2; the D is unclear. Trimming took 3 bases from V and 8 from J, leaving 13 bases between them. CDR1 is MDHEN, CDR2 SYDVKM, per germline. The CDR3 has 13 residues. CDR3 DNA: TGTGCCAGCAGTTTCCAGGTTAACCGGGGCTACACCTTC. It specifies CASSFQVNRGYTF.

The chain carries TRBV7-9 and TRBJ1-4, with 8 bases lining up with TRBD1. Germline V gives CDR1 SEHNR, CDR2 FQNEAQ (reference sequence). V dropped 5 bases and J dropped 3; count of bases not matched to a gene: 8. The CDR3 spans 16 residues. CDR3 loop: CASSDPKTGANEKLFF. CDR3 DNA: TGTGCCAGCAGCGACCCCAAGACAGGGGCTAATGAAAAACTGTTTTTT.

CDR3 DNA: TGTGCCAGCAGTGAGAAATCTGATTTCCCCCTCCACTTT. It codes for CASSEKSDFPLHF. The V and J genes are TRBV27 and TRBJ1-6; no firm D call. The V gene lost 5 bases and the J gene lost 13 bases, with 15 bases spanning the gap. Per germline, CDR1 MNHEY and CDR2 SMNVEV (reference sequence). The CDR3 has 13 residues.

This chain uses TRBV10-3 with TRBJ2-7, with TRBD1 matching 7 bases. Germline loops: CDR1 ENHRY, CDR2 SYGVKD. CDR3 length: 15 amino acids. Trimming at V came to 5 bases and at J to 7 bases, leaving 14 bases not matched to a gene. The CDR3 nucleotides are TGTGCCATCAGTCCCAGCGGAAGACAGGGAATGGAGCAGTACTTC. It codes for CAISPSGRQGMEQYF.

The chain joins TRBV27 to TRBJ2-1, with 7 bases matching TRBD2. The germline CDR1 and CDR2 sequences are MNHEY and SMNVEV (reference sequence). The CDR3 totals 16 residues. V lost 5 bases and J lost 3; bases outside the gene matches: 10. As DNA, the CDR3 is TGTGCCAGCAGTCTCACCTACGGGGACTACTACAATGAGCAGTTCTTC. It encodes CASSLTYGDYYNEQFF.

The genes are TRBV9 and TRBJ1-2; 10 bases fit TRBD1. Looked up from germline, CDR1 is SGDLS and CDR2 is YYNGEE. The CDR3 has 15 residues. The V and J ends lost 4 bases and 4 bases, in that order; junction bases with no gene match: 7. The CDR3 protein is CASSPGTGASYGYTF. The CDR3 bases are TGTGCCAGCAGCCCTGGGACAGGGGCCTCCTATGGCTACACCTTC.

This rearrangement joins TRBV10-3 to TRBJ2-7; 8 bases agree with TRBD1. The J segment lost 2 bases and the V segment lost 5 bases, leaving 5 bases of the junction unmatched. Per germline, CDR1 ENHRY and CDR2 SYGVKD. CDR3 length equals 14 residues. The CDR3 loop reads CAISRQGNTYEQYV. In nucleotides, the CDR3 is TGTGCCATCAGTCGACAGGGGAACACCTACGAGCAGTACGTC.